This is a list of T cell receptor beta chains from one sample in a study of CD8+CD57+ T cells in acquired aplastic anemia. MiXCR was run by TCRdb on the reads, yielding one entry per CDR3 protein. The sample lists under 350,000 distinct CDR3 sequences; roughly 61% were seen once. The source material was sorted CD4+, CD8+, or CD8+CD57+ T cells (not recorded which) from PBMCs. These receptor sequences come from a human donor with aplastic anemia. Each CDR3 is given without its conserved first and last residue.

v_call	j_call	cdr3_aa
TRBV2	TRBJ2-5	ASSVVLQETQY
TRBV12-3/TRBV12-4	TRBJ2-1	ASSPFGDPTYNEQF
TRBV7-2	TRBJ1-5	ASSLGAAGQPQH
TRBV7-9	TRBJ2-5	ASSNYPETQY
TRBV20-1	TRBJ2-3	SASGGPGTDTQY
TRBV7-9	TRBJ2-1	ASSLFPGAGNEQF
TRBV19	TRBJ1-3	ASSIGRDTNSGNTIY
TRBV5-1	TRBJ2-3	ASSLGASGGTDTRY
TRBV20-1	TRBJ2-3	SARDMGGPDTQY
TRBV7-9	TRBJ2-3	ASSLEAGPIDTQY
TRBV7-2	TRBJ1-6	ASSLSGYSPLH
TRBV20-1	TRBJ2-7	SARGLGSYEQY
TRBV11-2	TRBJ1-1	ASSPYRGNTEAF
TRBV20-1	NA	SARETGTNRWSYEQY
TRBV2	TRBJ2-5	ASSEGAGETQY
TRBV20-1	TRBJ2-5	SATGLAGNQETQY
TRBV12-3/TRBV12-4	TRBJ2-1	ASRRFRTSDVYNEQF